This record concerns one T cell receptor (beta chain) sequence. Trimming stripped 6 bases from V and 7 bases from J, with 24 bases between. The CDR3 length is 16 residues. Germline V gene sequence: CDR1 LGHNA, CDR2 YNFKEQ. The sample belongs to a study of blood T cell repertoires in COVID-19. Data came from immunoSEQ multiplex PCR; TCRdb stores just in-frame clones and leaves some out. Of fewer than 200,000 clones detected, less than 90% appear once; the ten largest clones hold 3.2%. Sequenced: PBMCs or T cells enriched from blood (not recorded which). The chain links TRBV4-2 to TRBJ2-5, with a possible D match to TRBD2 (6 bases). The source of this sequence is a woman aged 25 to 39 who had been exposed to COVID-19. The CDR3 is CASSPNTGTPGGTQYF. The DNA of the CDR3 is TGTGCCAGCAGTCCCAACACCGGGACTCCCGGGGGGACCCAGTACTTC.